This passage covers 29 T cell receptor beta chains from one sample sequenced in a study of shared clonotypes between healthy human individuals. Repertoires were generated with immunoSEQ multiplex PCR, while TCRdb's copy carries only in-frame clones and drops some. The table records 2 million to 2.5 million clones, more than 85% of them present only once. The sequencing input was naive CD4+ T cells from PBMCs. As to subset: CD45RA+ positively selected. The source is a man younger than 35 in good health. Some clones in this sample may be carry-over from other donors' samples.

The table lists this clone with a count of one. CDR3 DNA sequence: TGTGCCAGCAGCTCTCAAACCTACAATGAGCAGTTCTTC. Translation gives CASSSQTYNEQFF. The genes are TRBV5-4 and TRBJ2-1; D unclear. Trimming took 3 bases from V and 2 from J, leaving 6 bases between them. This CDR3 has 13 residues. Germline V gene lookup returns CDR1 SGHNT and CDR2 YYREEE (reference sequence). Full variable domain (remainder filled in from reference TRBV5-4 and TRBJ2-1): ETGVTQSPTHLIKTRGQQVTLRCSSQSGHNTVSWYQQALGQGPQFIFQYYREEENGRGNFPPRFSGLQFPNYSSELNVNALELDDSALYLCASSSQTYNEQFFGPGTRLTVL.

The chain combines TRBV5-4 with TRBJ1-6; D gene uncertain. The CDR3 loop spans 12 amino acids. The germline gives CDR1 SGHNT, CDR2 YYREEE (reference sequence). The V end was cut by 3 bases, the J end by 10 bases, with 8 bases between. The CDR3 region is CASSSNLSPLHF. The CDR3 DNA sequence: TGTGCCAGCAGCTCGAATCTATCACCCCTCCACTTT.

This clone was detected once. The CDR3 bases are TGTGCCAGCAGTTCCGGGCCCTACTCTGGAAACACCATATATTTT. It specifies CASSSGPYSGNTIYF. The chain uses TRBV28 and TRBJ1-3; D is ambiguous. This CDR3 has 15 amino acids. Germline CDR1 is MDHEN and CDR2 is SYDVKM. V was shortened by 4 bases and J by 0 bases, with 10 bases between the two germline ends.

About this clone itself: The same CDR3 also results from other DNA sequences found in this sample. The chain joins TRBV5-1 to TRBJ2-7; TRBD2 matches 13 bases. This CDR3 region has 15 residues. The V segment lost 4 bases and the J segment 2 bases; nucleotides outside the gene matches: 3. Looked up from germline, CDR1 is SGHRS and CDR2 is YFSETQ. The CDR3 is CASSRGTSGTYEQYF. In DNA form, the CDR3 reads TGCGCCAGCAGCCGTGGGACTAGCGGGACCTACGAGCAGTACTTC.

This chain uses TRBV10-3 with TRBJ2-7; 12 bases line up with TRBD2. The CDR3 loop spans 14 amino acids. CDR1 is ENHRY, CDR2 SYGVKD, per germline. The J segment lost 8 bases and the V segment lost 4 bases, leaving 6 bases of the junction unmatched. The CDR3 region is CAISASGREGKQYF. The DNA of the CDR3 is TGTGCCATCAGTGCTAGCGGGAGGGAGGGAAAGCAGTACTTC.

A remark on this clone: Other DNA sequences within the sample encode an identical CDR3. The V and J genes are TRBV2 and TRBJ2-2; D call uncertain. Germline V gene lookup returns CDR1 SNHLY and CDR2 FYNNEI. This CDR3 is 13 amino acids long. V was trimmed by 4 bases and J by 3 bases, leaving 6 bases between them. The CDR3 here is CASSAIHTGELFF. As DNA, the CDR3 is TGTGCCAGCAGTGCGATCCACACCGGGGAGCTGTTTTTT. The whole variable domain, remainder taken from reference TRBV2 and TRBJ2-2, is EPEVTQTPSHQVTQMGQEVILRCVPISNHLYFYWYRQILGQKVEFLVSFYNNEISEKSEIFDDQFSVERPDGSNFTLKIRSTKLEDSAMYFCASSAIHTGELFFGEGSRLTVL.

The J gene is TRBJ2-7, the V gene TRBV30, with D unresolved. There are 12 residues in the CDR3. The V end lost 0 bases, the J end lost 5 bases, and 8 bases lay between the germline ends. The germline CDR1 and CDR2 sequences are GTSNPN and SVGIG (reference sequence). CDR3 region: CAWSVVFHEQYF. Written as DNA, the CDR3 is TGTGCCTGGAGTGTAGTATTCCACGAGCAGTACTTC.

The V and J genes are TRBV19 and TRBJ2-6; D is ambiguous. This CDR3 comprises 16 residues. V gave up 5 bases and J gave up 0 bases, with 11 bases separating them. The germline V gene encodes CDR1 LNHDA and CDR2 SQIVND (reference sequence). In nucleotides, the CDR3 is TGTGCCAGTAGTCCCCTGCCCCGCTCTGGGGCCAACGTCCTGACTTTC. It codes for CASSPLPRSGANVLTF. The complete variable domain, with remaining parts taken from reference TRBV19 and TRBJ2-6, reads DGGITQSPKYLFRKEGQNVTLSCEQNLNHDAMYWYRQDPGQGLRLIYYSQIVNDFQKGDIAEGYSVSREKKESFPLTVTSAQKNPTAFYLCASSPLPRSGANVLTFGAGSRLTVL.

Comments on this clone: This sample includes further DNA sequences coding for the same CDR3. Here the CDR3 DNA reads TGTGCCAGTAGTATAGGGAGGGGAGAAAAACTGTTTTTT. Translating it yields CASSIGRGEKLFF. J is TRBJ1-4 and V is TRBV19; TRBD1 might be the D (5 bases). Trimming shortened V by 1 base and J by 8 bases, and 8 bases separated the two germline ends. Looked up from germline, CDR1 is LNHDA and CDR2 is SQIVND (reference sequence). The CDR3 is 13 residues long.

This clone was found a few times. This chain links TRBV18 with TRBJ1-1; D unclear. Germline values: CDR1 KGHSH, CDR2 LQKENI. This CDR3 comprises 15 residues. Trimming cost V 5 bases and J 0 bases, with 13 bases left between them. The CDR3 sequence is CASSFRTEMNTEAFF. Written as DNA, the CDR3 is TGTGCCAGCTCATTCCGGACCGAGATGAACACTGAAGCTTTCTTT. Drawing the rest from reference TRBV18 and TRBJ1-1, the complete variable domain is NAGVMQNPRHLVRRRGQEARLRCSPMKGHSHVYWYRQLPEEGLKFMVYLQKENIIDESGMPKERFSAEFPKEGPSILRIQQVVRGDSAAYFCASSFRTEMNTEAFFGQGTRLTVV.

The rearrangement joins TRBV19 to TRBJ2-1; 8 positions match TRBD2. Unmatched junction bases numbered 12, after V lost 2 bases and J lost 9 bases. CDR1 LNHDA and CDR2 SQIVND come from the germline V gene (reference sequence). The CDR3 consists of 16 residues. This CDR3 reads CASSIPASGRAREQFF. DNA of the CDR3: TGTGCCAGTAGTATACCGGCCTCCGGGAGGGCCCGTGAGCAGTTCTTC.

V and J are TRBV20-1 and TRBJ2-7; D perhaps matches TRBD1 (6 bases). The CDR3 has 11 residues. Germline V gene data show CDR1 as DFQATT and CDR2 as SNEGSKA (reference sequence). V dropped 6 bases and J dropped 5 bases, with 11 bases sitting between them. The CDR3 sequence: CSAYRANEQYF. CDR3 in DNA: TGCAGTGCCTACAGGGCGAACGAGCAGTACTTC.

V usage is TRBV4-1 and J usage is TRBJ2-3; a possible D gene is TRBD2 (6 bases). Between the trimmed V and J ends, which lost 1 base and 1 base, there was a span of 15 bases. The germline CDR1 and CDR2 sequences are MGHRA and YSYEKL. The CDR3 is made up of 17 amino acids. CDR3 in DNA: TGCGCCAGCAGCCAAGCGGCGGGACCAGGGCGCACAGATACGCAGTATTTT. The encoded protein is CASSQAAGPGRTDTQYF.

The chain uses TRBV11-2 and TRBJ1-2; TRBD1 aligns across 12 bases. J was trimmed by 8 bases and V by 5 bases; bases with no gene match: 15. The CDR3 has 17 amino acids. Germline CDR1 is SGHAT and CDR2 is FQNNGV. CDR3 region: CASSLGTGGPQGNGYTF. CDR3 bases: TGTGCCAGCAGCCTGGGGACAGGGGGCCCACAGGGCAACGGCTACACCTTC.

The rearrangement uses TRBV4-2 and TRBJ2-5; no firm D call. Deletions cut 0 bases from V and 1 base from J, with 12 bases between. This CDR3 has 16 residues. Per the germline V gene, CDR1 is LGHNA and CDR2 is YNFKEQ. The CDR3, as DNA: TGTGCCAGCAGCCAAGAACAGCGCTCTATCCAAGAGACCCAGTACTTC. Its protein product is CASSQEQRSIQETQYF.

V and J are TRBV28 and TRBJ1-2; the D gene is possibly TRBD1 (5 bases). The CDR3 spans 16 residues. CDR1 is MDHEN and CDR2 is SYDVKM in the germline V gene. Trimming cost V 4 bases and J 6 bases, with 21 bases left between them. CDR3 sequence reads: CASSSGTPLKKDGYTF. DNA for the CDR3: TGTGCCAGCAGTTCCGGGACGCCGTTGAAGAAGGATGGCTACACCTTC.

A single count supports this clone. V is TRBV27 and J is TRBJ2-5; tentative D call: TRBD2 (5 bases). The CDR3 has 14 residues. Germline assignment: CDR1 MNHEY and CDR2 SMNVEV (reference sequence). Trimming took off 5 bases at V and 2 bases at J, with 12 bases between the two ends. CDR3 loop: CASSPSDLQETQYF. The CDR3 nucleotides are TGTGCCAGCAGTCCTTCGGACTTACAAGAGACCCAGTACTTC.

This clone was detected a few times. Other DNA variants within this sample encode the same CDR3. The chain uses TRBV7-9 and TRBJ2-3; perhaps TRBD2 as D (6 bases). The germline CDR1 and CDR2 sequences are SEHNR and FQNEAQ (reference sequence). Trimming left V 1 base short and J 0 bases short, with 8 bases between. This CDR3 is built from 15 residues. The CDR3 nucleotides read TGTGCCAGCAGCTTAGTTGCGGGGAGCACAGATACGCAGTATTTT. Its translation: CASSLVAGSTDTQYF.

This chain connects TRBV29-1 to TRBJ1-2, with a tentative D call TRBD1 (6 bases). CDR1 is SQVTM and CDR2 is ANQGSEA in the germline V gene. V dropped 6 bases and J dropped 0 bases, with 23 bases sitting between them. The CDR3 has 17 residues. The CDR3 sequence: CSVDGRGDGFPNYGYTF. CDR3 nucleotide sequence: TGCAGCGTAGACGGGAGGGGGGACGGATTTCCTAACTATGGCTACACCTTC.

The V gene is TRBV5-6, the J gene TRBJ1-5, with 9 bases lining up with TRBD1. The CDR3 covers 14 residues. The V and J ends lost 5 bases and 5 bases, in that order; junction bases with no gene match: 5. From germline, CDR1 is SGHDT and CDR2 YYEEEE. The CDR3 here is CASRSGTGYQPQHF. As DNA, the CDR3 is TGTGCCAGCAGATCCGGGACAGGGTATCAGCCCCAGCATTTT.

This chain joins TRBV28 and TRBJ2-5; the D gene is possibly TRBD2 (5 bases). The CDR3 has 11 residues. Germline V gene sequence: CDR1 MDHEN, CDR2 SYDVKM. V lost 3 bases and J 11 bases, leaving 10 bases between the germline ends. The CDR3 DNA follows: TGTGCCAGCAGTTTTTTCGGGGAACAGTACTTC. Translation gives CASSFFGEQYF.

This CDR3 is CASSLLVTGGGGELFF. In nucleotides, the CDR3 is TGTGCCAGCAGTTTACTAGTGACAGGGGGCGGCGGGGAGCTGTTTTTT. The J gene is TRBJ2-2, the V gene TRBV27; 10 positions agree with TRBD1. J was trimmed by 7 bases and V by 2 bases; bases with no gene match: 7. Germline V gene data show CDR1 as MNHEY and CDR2 as SMNVEV (reference sequence). The CDR3 contains 16 residues.

The chain links TRBV19 to TRBJ1-2; 12 positions match TRBD1. Germline CDR1 reads LNHDA; CDR2 reads SQIVND (reference sequence). V lost 5 bases, J lost 3 bases, and 7 bases stayed unmatched. This CDR3 region has 16 residues. The CDR3 nucleotides read TGTGCCAGTAGTTCGGGACAGGGGGCGCAGGACTATGGCTACACCTTC. Its protein product is CASSSGQGAQDYGYTF. Variable domain in full (rest from reference TRBV19 and TRBJ1-2): DGGITQSPKYLFRKEGQNVTLSCEQNLNHDAMYWYRQDPGQGLRLIYYSQIVNDFQKGDIAEGYSVSREKKESFPLTVTSAQKNPTAFYLCASSSGQGAQDYGYTFGSGTRLTVV.

V gene TRBV19 combines with J gene TRBJ2-3; TRBD2 is a possible D gene (6 bases). Germline V gives CDR1 LNHDA, CDR2 SQIVND (reference sequence). The ends were cut back, 7 bases at V and 4 bases at J, with 15 bases in the middle. The CDR3 covers 14 residues. The CDR3 region has the DNA TGTGCCAGTACCCTCAGCGGGCGTCCAGATACGCAGTATTTT. Encoded protein: CASTLSGRPDTQYF.

CDR3 sequence (DNA): TGTGCCTCATACCGGGACCCAGGCACTGAAGCTTTCTTT. Amino acids: CASYRDPGTEAFF. The gene calls are TRBV19 and TRBJ1-1, with a tentative D call TRBD1 (5 bases). V dropped 11 bases and J dropped 4 bases, with 17 bases sitting between them. This CDR3 comprises 13 residues. Per germline, CDR1 LNHDA and CDR2 SQIVND (reference sequence).

This sequence joins TRBV27 and TRBJ2-1; TRBD1 or TRBD2 may be the D gene (5 bases each). The CDR3 length is 14 residues. Germline lookup yields CDR1 MNHEY and CDR2 SMNVEV (reference sequence). V shed 6 bases and J shed 4 bases, with 13 bases lying between them. The CDR3 sequence: CASSAGASYNEQFF. The CDR3 DNA follows: TGTGCCAGCAGCGCCGGGGCCTCGTACAATGAGCAGTTCTTC.

This clone was seen a single time. This chain connects TRBV7-3 to TRBJ2-5; weak D call: TRBD2 (6 bases). Germline V lookup: CDR1 SGHTA, CDR2 FQGTGA. The V end was cut by 2 bases, the J end by 0 bases, with 13 bases between. The CDR3 sequence is 16 residues long. DNA for the CDR3: TGTGCCAGCAGCTTAGGACGGGGCGGGAACCAAGAGACCCAGTACTTC. This sequence encodes CASSLGRGGNQETQYF.

Here the CDR3 reads CASRPLTKSEAFF. CDR3 nucleotides: TGCGCCAGCAGGCCCCTTACCAAATCAGAAGCTTTCTTT. J is TRBJ1-1 and V is TRBV4-1; D unclear. This CDR3 comprises 13 residues. V lost 6 bases and J 8 bases, leaving 16 bases between the germline ends. Germline lookup yields CDR1 MGHRA and CDR2 YSYEKL.

The V call is TRBV27, the J call TRBJ1-5; D is perhaps TRBD1 (6 bases). This CDR3 comprises 15 residues. Trimming stripped 7 bases from V and 6 bases from J, with 19 bases between. Germline CDR1 and CDR2: MNHEY and SMNVEV (reference sequence). The CDR3 region is CASMVSGALGQPQHF. CDR3 nucleotides: TGTGCCAGCATGGTGTCGGGGGCCTTGGGTCAGCCCCAGCATTTT.